Each of the 21 T cell receptor beta chains below was sequenced from the same sample in a study of T cells in Graves' hyperthyroidism and ophthalmopathy. The CDR3 regions of TCR beta were amplified from RNA transcripts. An initial round of RT-PCR targeting the TCR CDR3 relied on the HTBI primer set. In TCRdb, the multiplex PCR reads were re-called with MiXCR into one record per CDR3 protein. The sample consists of 500,000 to 800,000 distinct CDR3 sequences, more than 12% of them appearing once. The source material was blood. The receptors shown here come from a woman in her forties or fifties with Graves' ophthalmopathy.

This clonotype was recorded at least ten times. This chain joins TRBV28 and TRBJ2-3; D ambiguous. Germline-derived CDR1 and CDR2 are MDHEN and SYDVKM. The CDR3 length is 14 residues. V was pared by 3 bases and J by 0 bases, with 7 bases between. The CDR3 loop reads CASSLVQSTDTQYF. CDR3 nucleotide sequence: TGTGCCAGCAGTTTGGTACAGAGCACAGATACGCAGTATTTT.

This chain connects TRBV15 to TRBJ2-2; D is undetermined. The CDR3 has 12 residues. Trimming took 0 bases from V and 7 from J, leaving 3 bases between them. Germline V gene sequence: CDR1 LNHNV, CDR2 YYDKDF (reference sequence). The CDR3 reads CATSRDRGELFF. In DNA, the CDR3 is TGTGCCACCAGCAGAGATCGCGGGGAGCTGTTTTTT.

This clonotype was detected many times. The genes are TRBV2 and TRBJ1-5; TRBD1 agrees at 7 bases. The CDR3 runs 15 residues. J gave up 1 base and V 6 bases, and 6 bases lay outside the gene matches. Germline-derived CDR1 and CDR2 are SNHLY and FYNNEI. The CDR3 protein is CASRNDRASNQPQHF. DNA for the CDR3: TGTGCCAGCAGAAACGACAGGGCCAGCAATCAGCCCCAGCATTTT.

This clonotype was detected many times. V gene TRBV18 combines with J gene TRBJ2-3; TRBD2 aligns across 7 bases. The CDR3 contains 16 residues. The germline V gene has CDR1 KGHSH and CDR2 LQKENI. Trimming at V came to 4 bases and at J to 8 bases, leaving 15 bases not matched to a gene. As DNA, the CDR3 is TGTGCCAGCTCACGCGGGGGTCGCAAGACCGGGGGTACGCAGTATTTT. Amino acids: CASSRGGRKTGGTQYF.

This clonotype was counted at least ten times. The chain joins TRBV18 to TRBJ1-1; 12 nucleotides match TRBD1. CDR1 and CDR2 from the germline V gene are KGHSH and LQKENI. The CDR3 covers 17 residues. Losses at the gene ends were 2 bases for V and 0 bases for J; bases not matched to a gene: 4. The CDR3 DNA is TGTGCCAGCTCACCAAGGGGGACAGGGGGCATGAACACTGAAGCTTTCTTT. Its protein is CASSPRGTGGMNTEAFF.

J is TRBJ2-5 and V is TRBV4-3, with D maybe TRBD1 (5 bases). The CDR3 runs 15 residues. The germline V gene has CDR1 LGHNA and CDR2 YSLEER. The V gene lost 0 bases and the J gene lost 5 bases, with 13 bases spanning the gap. The CDR3: CASSQDLGVGETQYF. In DNA form, the CDR3 reads TGCGCCAGCAGCCAAGACCTAGGGGTCGGGGAGACCCAGTACTTC.

This clonotype has only a few counts. The genes are TRBV10-1 and TRBJ1-4; no definite D call. CDR3 length: 13 residues. The V end lost 0 bases, the J end lost 8 bases, and 7 bases lay between the germline ends. Germline values: CDR1 WNHNN, CDR2 SYGVQD (reference sequence). CDR3 sequence (DNA): TGCGCCAGCAGTGAGTCGATGAGAGAAAAACTGTTTTTT. It translates to CASSESMREKLFF.

There are many counts of this clonotype. The chain joins TRBV30 to TRBJ2-5, with TRBD2 matching 13 bases. J was trimmed by 5 bases and V by 7 bases; bases with no gene match: 4. The CDR3 is 13 amino acids. Per the germline V gene, CDR1 is GTSNPN and CDR2 is SVGIG (reference sequence). The CDR3 sequence is CASGLAGSETQYF. The CDR3 nucleotides are TGTGCCTCGGGACTAGCGGGATCTGAGACCCAGTACTTC.

Many counts were recorded for this clonotype. CDR3 DNA: TGTGCCAGCGTGAAGGGTTCCTACAATGAGCAGTTCTTC. Protein sequence: CASVKGSYNEQFF. This chain connects TRBV28 to TRBJ2-1; no clear D. V lost 8 bases and J lost 1, with 9 bases in between. Germline values: CDR1 MDHEN, CDR2 SYDVKM. The CDR3 runs 13 residues.

This chain joins TRBV28 and TRBJ1-5, with TRBD1 as a possible D gene (6 bases). V shed 4 bases and J shed 2 bases, with 15 bases lying between them. The CDR3 has 16 residues. The germline V gene has CDR1 MDHEN and CDR2 SYDVKM. CDR3 loop: CASSSNEGDGNQPQHF. The DNA for the CDR3 is TGTGCCAGCAGTTCCAATGAGGGGGATGGCAATCAGCCCCAGCATTTT.

This clonotype was seen only a few times. The chain has TRBV9 and TRBJ2-1; 11 bases map to TRBD2. The CDR3 spans 15 residues. V shed 3 bases and J 5 bases; nucleotides not matched to a gene: 4. Germline V gene sequence: CDR1 SGDLS, CDR2 YYNGEE. The CDR3 here is CASSARLAGNNEQFF. Here the CDR3 DNA reads TGTGCCAGCAGCGCCCGACTAGCGGGGAACAATGAGCAGTTCTTC.

Ten or more counts support this clonotype. This chain links TRBV2 with TRBJ2-3; tentative D call: TRBD2 (6 bases). Trimming stripped 6 bases from V and 1 base from J, with 17 bases between. Per the germline V gene, CDR1 is SNHLY and CDR2 is FYNNEI. The CDR3 has 16 amino acids. In DNA form, the CDR3 reads TGTGCCAGCAGCTCGGAGGGTTATCTCGGCACAGATACGCAGTATTTT. This translates into CASSSEGYLGTDTQYF. Filled out from reference TRBV2 and TRBJ2-3, the complete variable domain reads EPEVTQTPSHQVTQMGQEVILRCVPISNHLYFYWYRQILGQKVEFLVSFYNNEISEKSEIFDDQFSVERPDGSNFTLKIRSTKLEDSAMYFCASSSEGYLGTDTQYFGPGTRLTVL.

This clonotype showed up just a few times. The gene calls are TRBV18 and TRBJ2-1, with D tentatively TRBD2 (8 bases). V lost 5 bases to trimming and J lost 1 base, with 24 bases between them. Germline loops: CDR1 KGHSH, CDR2 LQKENI. The CDR3 is made up of 19 amino acids. CDR3 nucleotide sequence: TGTGCCAGCTCATCACGACAGGGACAAGGACTAGCTTCCTACAATGAGCAGTTCTTC. This sequence encodes CASSSRQGQGLASYNEQFF.

This clonotype was detected ten times or more. The chain couples TRBV7-2 to TRBJ2-1, with 11 bases fitting TRBD2. Germline CDR1 reads SGHTA; CDR2 reads FQGNSA. V shed 5 bases and J 4 bases; nucleotides not matched to a gene: 4. The CDR3 is 15 amino acids. CDR3 residues: CASSPSGRIYNEQFF. CDR3 nucleotide sequence: TGTGCCAGCAGCCCTAGCGGGAGGATTTACAATGAGCAGTTCTTC. The complete variable domain, with remaining parts taken from reference TRBV7-2 and TRBJ2-1, reads GAGVSQSPSNKVTEKGKDVELRCDPISGHTALYWYRQSLGQGLEFLIYFQGNSAPDKSGLPSDRFSAERTGGSVSTLTIQRTQQEDSAVYLCASSPSGRIYNEQFFGPGTRLTVL.

This clonotype was detected a few times. The chain joins TRBV10-3 to TRBJ2-2; the D gene is possibly TRBD2 (6 bases). The germline CDR1 and CDR2 sequences are ENHRY and SYGVKD. V lost 0 bases, J lost 4 bases, and 12 bases lay in between. The CDR3 runs 16 residues. The CDR3 bases are TGTGCCATCAGTGAGTCACGAGGGAGGCTCACCGGGGAGCTGTTTTTT. Protein: CAISESRGRLTGELFF.

This sequence joins TRBV19 and TRBJ2-7; 11 nucleotides line up with TRBD2. The length of the CDR3 is 16 residues. Trimming took 6 bases from V and 3 from J; bases not matched to a gene: 10. The germline V gene encodes CDR1 LNHDA and CDR2 SQIVND (reference sequence). This chain's CDR3 is CASSFTFGTSGYEQYF. The CDR3 DNA is TGTGCCAGTAGCTTTACCTTCGGGACTAGCGGCTACGAGCAGTACTTC.

This clonotype was observed many times. J is TRBJ2-2 and V is TRBV5-1; D is unclear. The CDR3 covers 15 residues. V was clipped by 0 bases and J by 1 base, with 7 bases between them. The germline CDR1 and CDR2 sequences are SGHRS and YFSETQ. CDR3 in amino acids: CASSLVIQNTGELFF. DNA of the CDR3: TGCGCCAGCAGCTTGGTTATCCAGAACACCGGGGAGCTGTTTTTT.

The V call is TRBV7-2, the J call TRBJ2-1, with D uncertain. The germline V and J ends were trimmed by 0 bases and 15 bases, with 12 bases remaining between them. There are 12 residues in the CDR3. CDR1 SGHTA and CDR2 FQGNSA come from the germline V gene. The CDR3 loop reads CASSLAVARLFF. The CDR3 DNA reads TGTGCCAGCAGCTTAGCGGTGGCTAGACTGTTCTTC. Full variable domain (remainder filled in from reference TRBV7-2 and TRBJ2-1): GAGVSQSPSNKVTEKGKDVELRCDPISGHTALYWYRQSLGQGLEFLIYFQGNSAPDKSGLPSDRFSAERTGGSVSTLTIQRTQQEDSAVYLCASSLAVARLFFGPGTRLTVL.

The table lists this clonotype with a few counts. The chain is built from TRBV9 and TRBJ2-7; no clear D. The germline V and J ends were trimmed by 0 bases and 0 bases, with 7 bases remaining between them. This CDR3 comprises 14 residues. Germline values: CDR1 SGDLS, CDR2 YYNGEE. CDR3 amino acids: CASSVGGYSYEQYF. CDR3 sequence (DNA): TGTGCCAGCAGCGTAGGTGGTTACTCCTACGAGCAGTACTTC.

This clonotype was recorded at least ten times. This chain uses TRBV28 with TRBJ1-1; TRBD1 aligns across 9 bases. This CDR3 is built from 15 residues. The junction had 9 bases not matched to a gene; V was cut back by 6 bases and J by 4 bases. Germline values: CDR1 MDHEN, CDR2 SYDVKM. The CDR3 coding sequence is TGTGCCAGCAGAGATACAGGGGGCGCCGGCACTGAAGCTTTCTTT. Protein sequence: CASRDTGGAGTEAFF.

Worth noting for this clonotype: This may be a read error: a much more frequent sequence differs by one nucleotide. The V and J genes are TRBV30 and TRBJ1-3; a weak D match, TRBD1 (5 bases). Germline CDR1 GTSNPN, CDR2 SVGIG (reference sequence). The CDR3 runs 14 residues. CDR3 DNA sequence: TGTGCCTGGAACGCCCTAGGGGCCGGAAACACCACATATTTT. Translation: CAWNALGAGNTTYF.